This T cell receptor beta chain was retrieved from a study of CD8 T cells in ankylosing spondylitis. Each CDR3 protein gets one entry after TCRdb re-called the 5' RACE reads with MiXCR. Of around 120,000 distinct CDR3 sequences listed, 24% were seen once; the top ten hold roughly an eighth. In regard to this clonotype: Mismatch with germline at one junction end may stem from a read error.

The source is a male donor with ankylosing spondylitis. The sample comprised synovial fluid, either unsorted or a sorted T cell fraction (not recorded which).

The CDR3 DNA is TGCAGTGCTATTTTTGTAGCGGGAGGCCATAACAAGGAGCAGTTCTTC. Its protein is CSAIFVAGGHNKEQFF. The V and J genes are TRBV20-1 and TRBJ2-1, with TRBD2 matching 10 bases. The CDR3 has 16 amino acids. Germline V lookup: CDR1 DFQATT, CDR2 SNEGSKA (reference sequence).